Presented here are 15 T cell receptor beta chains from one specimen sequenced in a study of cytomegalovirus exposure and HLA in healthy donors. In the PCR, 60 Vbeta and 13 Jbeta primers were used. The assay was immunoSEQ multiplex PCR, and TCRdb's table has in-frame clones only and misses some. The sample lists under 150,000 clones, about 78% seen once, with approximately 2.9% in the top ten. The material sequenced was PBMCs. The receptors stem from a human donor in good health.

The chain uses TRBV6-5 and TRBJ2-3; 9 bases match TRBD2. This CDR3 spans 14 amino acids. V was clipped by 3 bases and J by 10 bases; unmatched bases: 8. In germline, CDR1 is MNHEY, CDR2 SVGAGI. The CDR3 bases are TGTGCCAGCAGTTATCTGCGGGAGGGGGGTTCGCAGTATTTT. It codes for CASSYLREGGSQYF.

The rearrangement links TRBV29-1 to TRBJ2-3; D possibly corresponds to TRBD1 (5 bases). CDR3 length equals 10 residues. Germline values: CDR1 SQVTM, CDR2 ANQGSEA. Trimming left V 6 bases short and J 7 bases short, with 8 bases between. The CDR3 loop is CSVRQNTQYF. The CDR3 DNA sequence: TGCAGCGTCCGACAGAATACGCAGTATTTT.

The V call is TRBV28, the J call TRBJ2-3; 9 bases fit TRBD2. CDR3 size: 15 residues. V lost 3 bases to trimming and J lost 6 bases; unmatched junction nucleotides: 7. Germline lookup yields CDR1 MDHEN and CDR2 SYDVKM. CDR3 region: CASSLFSGRIDTQYF. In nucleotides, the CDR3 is TGTGCCAGCAGTTTGTTTAGCGGGAGAATCGATACGCAGTATTTT.

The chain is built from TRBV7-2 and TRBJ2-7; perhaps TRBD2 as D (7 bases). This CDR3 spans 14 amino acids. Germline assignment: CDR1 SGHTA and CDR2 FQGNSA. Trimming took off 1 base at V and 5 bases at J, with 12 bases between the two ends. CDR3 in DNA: TGTGCCAGCAGCTTAGTGGGGGGGGCAGACGAGCAGTACTTC. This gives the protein CASSLVGGADEQYF.

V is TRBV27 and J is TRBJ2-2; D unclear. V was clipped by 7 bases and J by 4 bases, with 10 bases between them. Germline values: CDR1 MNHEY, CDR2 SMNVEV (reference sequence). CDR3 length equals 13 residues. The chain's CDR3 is CASTPGTTGELFF. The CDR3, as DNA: TGTGCCAGCACACCAGGAACCACCGGGGAGCTGTTTTTT.

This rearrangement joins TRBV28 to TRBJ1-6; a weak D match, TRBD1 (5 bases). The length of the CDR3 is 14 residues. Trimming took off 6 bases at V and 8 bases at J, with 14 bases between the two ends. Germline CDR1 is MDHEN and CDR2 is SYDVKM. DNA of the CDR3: TGTGCCAGCAGGGAGGGGACGGACTATTCACCCCTCCACTTT. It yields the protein CASREGTDYSPLHF. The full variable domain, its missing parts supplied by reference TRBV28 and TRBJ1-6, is DVKVTQSSRYLVKRTGEKVFLECVQDMDHENMFWYRQDPGLGLRLIYFSYDVKMKEKGDIPEGYSVSREKKERFSLILESASTNQTSMYLCASREGTDYSPLHFGNGTRLTVT.

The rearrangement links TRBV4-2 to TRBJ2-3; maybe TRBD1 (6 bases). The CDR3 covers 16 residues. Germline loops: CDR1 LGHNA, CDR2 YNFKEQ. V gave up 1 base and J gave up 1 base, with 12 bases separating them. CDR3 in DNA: TGTGCCAGCAGCCAAGTTAAGGGGGTGGGCACAGATACGCAGTATTTT. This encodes CASSQVKGVGTDTQYF.

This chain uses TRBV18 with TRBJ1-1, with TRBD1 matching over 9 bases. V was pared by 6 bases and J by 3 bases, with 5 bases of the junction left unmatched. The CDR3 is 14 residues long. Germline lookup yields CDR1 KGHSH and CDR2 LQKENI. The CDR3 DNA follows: TGTGCCAGCTCCCCGGACAGGGGATACACTGAAGCTTTCTTT. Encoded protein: CASSPDRGYTEAFF.

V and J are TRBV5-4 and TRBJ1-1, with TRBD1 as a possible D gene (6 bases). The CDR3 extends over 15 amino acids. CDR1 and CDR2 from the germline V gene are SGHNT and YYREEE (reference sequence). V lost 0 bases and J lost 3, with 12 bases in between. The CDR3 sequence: CASSLAIGQHTEAFF. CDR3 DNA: TGTGCCAGCAGCTTGGCTATCGGACAGCACACTGAAGCTTTCTTT.

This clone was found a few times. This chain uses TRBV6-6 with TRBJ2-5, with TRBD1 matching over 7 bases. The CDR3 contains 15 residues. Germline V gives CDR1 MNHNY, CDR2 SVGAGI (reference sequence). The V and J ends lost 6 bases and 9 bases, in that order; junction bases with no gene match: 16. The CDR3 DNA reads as TGTGCCAGCAGCCCCTCCCCGACAGGGAAGTGGGCCCAGTACTTC. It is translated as CASSPSPTGKWAQYF.

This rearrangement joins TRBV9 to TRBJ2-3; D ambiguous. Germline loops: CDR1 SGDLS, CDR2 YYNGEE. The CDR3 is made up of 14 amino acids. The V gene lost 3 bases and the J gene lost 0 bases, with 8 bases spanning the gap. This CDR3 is CASSGGPSTDTQYF. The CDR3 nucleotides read TGTGCCAGCAGCGGCGGCCCTAGCACAGATACGCAGTATTTT.

CDR3 nucleotides: TGTGCCAGCAGCTTAGCGCAGGTCCCCGATAACTATGGCTACACCTTC. As protein: CASSLAQVPDNYGYTF. This chain connects TRBV7-2 to TRBJ1-2, with D hard to call. V was clipped by 0 bases and J by 1 base, with 12 bases between them. The CDR3 sequence is 16 residues long. Per the germline V gene, CDR1 is SGHTA and CDR2 is FQGNSA. Supplemented by reference TRBV7-2 and TRBJ1-2, the full variable domain reads GAGVSQSPSNKVTEKGKDVELRCDPISGHTALYWYRQSLGQGLEFLIYFQGNSAPDKSGLPSDRFSAERTGGSVSTLTIQRTQQEDSAVYLCASSLAQVPDNYGYTFGSGTRLTVV.

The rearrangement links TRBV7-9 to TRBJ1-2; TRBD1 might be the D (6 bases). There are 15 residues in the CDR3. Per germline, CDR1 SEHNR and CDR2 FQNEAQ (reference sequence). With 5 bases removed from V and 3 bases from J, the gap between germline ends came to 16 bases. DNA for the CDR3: TGTGCCAGCAGCCCCCTTGGTGGGGGCGACTATGGCTACACCTTC. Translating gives CASSPLGGGDYGYTF.

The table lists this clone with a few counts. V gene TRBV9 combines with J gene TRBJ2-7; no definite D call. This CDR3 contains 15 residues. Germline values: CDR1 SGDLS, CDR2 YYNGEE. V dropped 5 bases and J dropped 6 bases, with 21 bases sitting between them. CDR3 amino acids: CASRSPSRSPGEQYF. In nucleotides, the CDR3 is TGTGCCAGCAGGAGCCCCTCGCGGTCTCCTGGCGAGCAGTACTTC.

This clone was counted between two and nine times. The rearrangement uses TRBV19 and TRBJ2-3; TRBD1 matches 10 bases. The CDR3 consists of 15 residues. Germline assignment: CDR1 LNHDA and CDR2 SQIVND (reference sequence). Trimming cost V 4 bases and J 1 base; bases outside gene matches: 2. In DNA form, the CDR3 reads TGTGCCAGTAGTAAAGGGACAGGGGGCACAGATACGCAGTATTTT. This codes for CASSKGTGGTDTQYF.